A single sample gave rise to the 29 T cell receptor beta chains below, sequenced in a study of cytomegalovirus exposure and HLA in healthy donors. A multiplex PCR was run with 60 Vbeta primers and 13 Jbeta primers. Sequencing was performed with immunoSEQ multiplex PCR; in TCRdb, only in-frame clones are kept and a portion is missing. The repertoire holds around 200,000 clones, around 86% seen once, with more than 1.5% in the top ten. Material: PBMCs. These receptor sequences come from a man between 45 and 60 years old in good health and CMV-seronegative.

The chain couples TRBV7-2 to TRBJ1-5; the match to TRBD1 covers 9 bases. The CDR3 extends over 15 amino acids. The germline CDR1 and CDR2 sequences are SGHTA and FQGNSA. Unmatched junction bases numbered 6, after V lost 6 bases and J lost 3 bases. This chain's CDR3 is CASSRQGVINQPQHF. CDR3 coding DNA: TGTGCCAGCAGTCGACAGGGGGTGATCAATCAGCCCCAGCATTTT. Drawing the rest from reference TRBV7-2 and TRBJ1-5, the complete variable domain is GAGVSQSPSNKVTEKGKDVELRCDPISGHTALYWYRQSLGQGLEFLIYFQGNSAPDKSGLPSDRFSAERTGGSVSTLTIQRTQQEDSAVYLCASSRQGVINQPQHFGDGTRLSIL.

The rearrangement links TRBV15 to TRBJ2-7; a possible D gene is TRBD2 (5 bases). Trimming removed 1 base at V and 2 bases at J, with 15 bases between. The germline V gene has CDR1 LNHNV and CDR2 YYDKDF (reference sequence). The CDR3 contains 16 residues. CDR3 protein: CATSRASFSGPYEQYF. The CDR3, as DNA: TGTGCCACCAGCAGAGCTTCTTTCAGCGGCCCCTACGAGCAGTACTTC.

The CDR3 DNA is TGTGCCAGCAGTTCAAATAGCGGGAGGGCCTCCTACGAGCAGTACTTC. Its translation is CASSSNSGRASYEQYF. The rearrangement uses TRBV7-2 and TRBJ2-7; TRBD2 matches 11 bases. Germline CDR1 reads SGHTA; CDR2 reads FQGNSA. V lost 6 bases and J lost 0; bases outside the gene matches: 7. The CDR3 covers 16 residues.

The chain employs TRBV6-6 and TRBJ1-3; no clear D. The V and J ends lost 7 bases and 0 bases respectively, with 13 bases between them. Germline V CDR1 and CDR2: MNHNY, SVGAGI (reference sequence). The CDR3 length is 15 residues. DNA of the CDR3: TGTGCCAGCACCGCCGGGGATTACTCTGGAAACACCATATATTTT. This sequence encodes CASTAGDYSGNTIYF.

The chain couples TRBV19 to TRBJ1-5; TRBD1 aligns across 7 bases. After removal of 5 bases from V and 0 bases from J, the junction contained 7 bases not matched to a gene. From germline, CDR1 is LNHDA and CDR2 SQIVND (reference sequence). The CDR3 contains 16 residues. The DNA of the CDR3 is TGTGCCAGTAGTTCGGCCGGGACAGTTAGCAATCAGCCCCAGCATTTT. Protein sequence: CASSSAGTVSNQPQHF. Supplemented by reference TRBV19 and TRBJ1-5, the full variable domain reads DGGITQSPKYLFRKEGQNVTLSCEQNLNHDAMYWYRQDPGQGLRLIYYSQIVNDFQKGDIAEGYSVSREKKESFPLTVTSAQKNPTAFYLCASSSAGTVSNQPQHFGDGTRLSIL.

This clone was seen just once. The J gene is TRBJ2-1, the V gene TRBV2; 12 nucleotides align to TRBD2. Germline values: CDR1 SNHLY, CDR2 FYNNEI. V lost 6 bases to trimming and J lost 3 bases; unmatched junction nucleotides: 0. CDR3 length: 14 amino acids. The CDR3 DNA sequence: TGTGCCAGCAGGACTAGCGGGGGCTACAATGAGCAGTTCTTC. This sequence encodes CASRTSGGYNEQFF.

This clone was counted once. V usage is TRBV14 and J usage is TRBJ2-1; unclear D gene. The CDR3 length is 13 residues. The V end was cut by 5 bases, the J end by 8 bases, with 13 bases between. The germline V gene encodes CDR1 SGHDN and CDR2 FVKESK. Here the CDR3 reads CASSRRPRDEQFF. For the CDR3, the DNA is TGTGCCAGCAGCAGACGACCCCGGGATGAGCAGTTCTTC.

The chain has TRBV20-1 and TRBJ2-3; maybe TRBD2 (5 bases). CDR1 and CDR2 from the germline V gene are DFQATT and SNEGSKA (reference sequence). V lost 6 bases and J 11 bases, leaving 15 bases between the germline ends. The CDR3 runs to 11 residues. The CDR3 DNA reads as TGCAGTGCGTCTCGGACTTCCTTGCAGTATTTT. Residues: CSASRTSLQYF.

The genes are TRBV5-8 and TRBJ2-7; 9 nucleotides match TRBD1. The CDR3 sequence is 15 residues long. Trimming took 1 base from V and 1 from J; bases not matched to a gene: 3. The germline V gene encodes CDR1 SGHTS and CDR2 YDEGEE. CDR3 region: CASSLSGTGSYEQYF. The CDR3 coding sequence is TGTGCCAGCAGCTTGTCAGGGACAGGGTCCTACGAGCAGTACTTC.

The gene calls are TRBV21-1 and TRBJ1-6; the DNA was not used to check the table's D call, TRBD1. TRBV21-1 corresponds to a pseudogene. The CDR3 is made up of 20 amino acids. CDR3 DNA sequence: TGTGCCAGCAGCATCCCGTCCCCTGTCCCGGGACAGGGGAAGGCTTCACCCCTCCACTTT. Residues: CASSIPSPVPGQGKASPLHF.

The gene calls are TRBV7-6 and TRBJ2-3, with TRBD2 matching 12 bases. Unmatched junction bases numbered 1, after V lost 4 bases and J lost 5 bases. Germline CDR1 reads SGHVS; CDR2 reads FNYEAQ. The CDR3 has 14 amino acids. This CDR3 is CASSSGLAGDTQYF. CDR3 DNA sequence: TGTGCCAGCAGCTCGGGACTAGCGGGAGATACGCAGTATTTT. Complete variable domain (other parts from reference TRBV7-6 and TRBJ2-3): GAGVSQSPRYKVTKRGQDVALRCDPISGHVSLYWYRQALGQGPEFLTYFNYEAQQDKSGLPNDRFSAERPEGSISTLTIQRTEQRDSAMYRCASSSGLAGDTQYFGPGTRLTVL.

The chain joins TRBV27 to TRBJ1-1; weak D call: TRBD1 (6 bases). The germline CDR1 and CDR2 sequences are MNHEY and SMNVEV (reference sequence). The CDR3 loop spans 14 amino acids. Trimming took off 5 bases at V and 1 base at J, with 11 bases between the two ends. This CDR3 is CASSPWDKNTEAFF. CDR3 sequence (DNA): TGTGCCAGCAGTCCCTGGGACAAGAACACTGAAGCTTTCTTT.

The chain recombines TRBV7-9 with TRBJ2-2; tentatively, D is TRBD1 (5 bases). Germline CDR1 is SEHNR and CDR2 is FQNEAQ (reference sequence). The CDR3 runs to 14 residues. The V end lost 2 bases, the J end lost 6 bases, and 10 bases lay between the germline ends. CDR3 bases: TGTGCCAGCAGCTTAAGGCAGGGTTCCGGGGAGCTGTTTTTT. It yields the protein CASSLRQGSGELFF.

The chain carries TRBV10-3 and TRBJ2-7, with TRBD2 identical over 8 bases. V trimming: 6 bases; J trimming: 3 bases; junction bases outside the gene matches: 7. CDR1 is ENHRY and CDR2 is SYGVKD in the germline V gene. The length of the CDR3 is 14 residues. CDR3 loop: CAIRTRGAGYEQYF. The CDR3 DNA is TGTGCCATCAGGACGCGGGGGGCCGGCTACGAGCAGTACTTC.

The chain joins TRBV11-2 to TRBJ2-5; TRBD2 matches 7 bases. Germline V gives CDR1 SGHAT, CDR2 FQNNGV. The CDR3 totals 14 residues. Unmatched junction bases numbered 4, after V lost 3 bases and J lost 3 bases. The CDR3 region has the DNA TGTGCCAGCAGCTTGTTGCGGGGGAAAGAGACCCAGTACTTC. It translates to CASSLLRGKETQYF. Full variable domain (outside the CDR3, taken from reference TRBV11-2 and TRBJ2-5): EAGVAQSPRYKIIEKRQSVAFWCNPISGHATLYWYQQILGQGPKLLIQFQNNGVVDDSQLPKDRFSAERLKGVDSTLKIQPAKLEDSAVYLCASSLLRGKETQYFGPGTRLLVL.

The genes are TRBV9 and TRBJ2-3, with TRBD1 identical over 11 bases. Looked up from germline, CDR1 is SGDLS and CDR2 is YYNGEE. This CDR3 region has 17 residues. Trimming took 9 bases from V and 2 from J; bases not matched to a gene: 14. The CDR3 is CATPGGQGGPDTDTQYF. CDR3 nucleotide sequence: TGTGCCACCCCCGGGGGACAGGGGGGCCCGGACACAGATACGCAGTATTTT. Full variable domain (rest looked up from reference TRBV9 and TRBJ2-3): DSGVTQTPKHLITATGQRVTLRCSPRSGDLSVYWYQQSLDQGLQFLIQYYNGEERAKGNILERFSAQQFPDLHSELNLSSLELGDSALYFCATPGGQGGPDTDTQYFGPGTRLTVL.

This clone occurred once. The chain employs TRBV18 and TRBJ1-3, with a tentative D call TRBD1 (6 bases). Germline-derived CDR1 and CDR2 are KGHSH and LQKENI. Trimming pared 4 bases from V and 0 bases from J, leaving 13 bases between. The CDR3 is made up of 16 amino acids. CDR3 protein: CASSLRTDSSGNTIYF. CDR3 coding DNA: TGTGCCAGCTCACTGCGGACAGACAGCTCTGGAAACACCATATATTTT. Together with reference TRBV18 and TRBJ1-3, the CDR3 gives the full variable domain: NAGVMQNPRHLVRRRGQEARLRCSPMKGHSHVYWYRQLPEEGLKFMVYLQKENIIDESGMPKERFSAEFPKEGPSILRIQQVVRGDSAAYFCASSLRTDSSGNTIYFGEGSWLTVV.

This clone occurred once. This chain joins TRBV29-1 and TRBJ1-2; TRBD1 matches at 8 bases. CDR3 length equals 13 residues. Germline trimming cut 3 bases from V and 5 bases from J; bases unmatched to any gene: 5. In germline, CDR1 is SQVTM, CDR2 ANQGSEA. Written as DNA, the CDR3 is TGCAGCGTTGATCAGGGGGCGCGGTATGGCTACACCTTC. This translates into CSVDQGARYGYTF.

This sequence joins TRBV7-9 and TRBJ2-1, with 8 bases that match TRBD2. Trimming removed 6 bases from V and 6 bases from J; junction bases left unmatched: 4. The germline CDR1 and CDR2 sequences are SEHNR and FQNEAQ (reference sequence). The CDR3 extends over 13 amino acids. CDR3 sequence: CASSRTSSNEQFF. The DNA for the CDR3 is TGTGCCAGCAGTCGGACTAGCAGCAATGAGCAGTTCTTC. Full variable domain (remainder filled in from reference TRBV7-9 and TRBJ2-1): DTGVSQNPRHKITKRGQNVTFRCDPISEHNRLYWYRQTLGQGPEFLTYFQNEAQLEKSRLLSDRFSAERPKGSFSTLEIQRTEQGDSAMYLCASSRTSSNEQFFGPGTRLTVL.

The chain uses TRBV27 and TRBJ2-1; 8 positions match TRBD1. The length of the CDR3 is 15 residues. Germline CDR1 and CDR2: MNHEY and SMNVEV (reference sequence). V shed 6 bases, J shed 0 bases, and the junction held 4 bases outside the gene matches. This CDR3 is CASRKQGGSYNEQFF. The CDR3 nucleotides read TGTGCCAGCAGAAAACAGGGGGGCTCCTACAATGAGCAGTTCTTC.

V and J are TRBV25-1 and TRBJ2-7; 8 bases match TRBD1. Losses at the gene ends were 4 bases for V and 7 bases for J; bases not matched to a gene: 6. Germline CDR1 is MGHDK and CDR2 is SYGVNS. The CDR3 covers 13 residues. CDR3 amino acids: CASSADRVREQYF. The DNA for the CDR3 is TGTGCCAGCAGTGCGGACAGGGTACGGGAGCAGTACTTC.

CDR3 loop: CASSVPTGTPLAGYTF. DNA for the CDR3: TGTGCCAGTAGTGTCCCCACCGGGACCCCTCTAGCGGGCTACACCTTC. The V gene is TRBV19, the J gene TRBJ1-2; possible D gene TRBD1, 5 bases. CDR1 and CDR2 (germline): LNHDA, SQIVND (reference sequence). The V and J ends lost 5 bases and 8 bases respectively, with 24 bases between them. The CDR3 is 16 amino acids.

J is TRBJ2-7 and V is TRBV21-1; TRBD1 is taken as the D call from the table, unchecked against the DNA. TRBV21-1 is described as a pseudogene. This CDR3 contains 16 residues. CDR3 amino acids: CASSNRDRGGHYEQYF. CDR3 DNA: TGTGCCAGCAGCAACCGGGACAGGGGCGGCCACTACGAGCAGTACTTC.

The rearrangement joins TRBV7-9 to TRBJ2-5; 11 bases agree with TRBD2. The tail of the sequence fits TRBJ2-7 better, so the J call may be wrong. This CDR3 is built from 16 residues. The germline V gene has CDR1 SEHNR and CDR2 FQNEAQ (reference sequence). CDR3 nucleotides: TGTGCCAGCAGCCCAAGGACTAGCGGGCCTTCCTACGAGCAGTACTTC. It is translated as CASSPRTSGPSYEQYF.

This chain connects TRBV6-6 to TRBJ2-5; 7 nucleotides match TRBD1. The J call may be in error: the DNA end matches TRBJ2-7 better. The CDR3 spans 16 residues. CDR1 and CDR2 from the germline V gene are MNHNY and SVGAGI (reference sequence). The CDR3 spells CASSSLGGDSLYEQYF. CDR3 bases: TGTGCCAGCAGCTCACTAGGGGGCGACAGTTTATACGAGCAGTACTTC.

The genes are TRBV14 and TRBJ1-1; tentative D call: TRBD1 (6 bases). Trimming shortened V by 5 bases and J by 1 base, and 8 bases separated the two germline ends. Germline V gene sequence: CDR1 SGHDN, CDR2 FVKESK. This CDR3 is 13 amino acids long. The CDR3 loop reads CASSSGQNTEAFF. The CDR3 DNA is TGTGCCAGCAGCTCGGGACAGAACACTGAAGCTTTCTTT.

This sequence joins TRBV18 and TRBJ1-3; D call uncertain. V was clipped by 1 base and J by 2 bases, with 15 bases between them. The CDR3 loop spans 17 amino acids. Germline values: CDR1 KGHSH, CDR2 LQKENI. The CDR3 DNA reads TGTGCCAGCTCACCACAGTTCTCGGGATCCCCTGGAAACACCATATATTTT. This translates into CASSPQFSGSPGNTIYF.

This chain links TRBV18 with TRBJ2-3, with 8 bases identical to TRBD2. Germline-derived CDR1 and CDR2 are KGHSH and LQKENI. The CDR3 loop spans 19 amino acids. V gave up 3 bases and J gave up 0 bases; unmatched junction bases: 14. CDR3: CASSPRQDGASGSTDTQYF. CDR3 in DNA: TGTGCCAGCTCACCGAGACAGGACGGGGCTAGCGGGAGCACAGATACGCAGTATTTT.

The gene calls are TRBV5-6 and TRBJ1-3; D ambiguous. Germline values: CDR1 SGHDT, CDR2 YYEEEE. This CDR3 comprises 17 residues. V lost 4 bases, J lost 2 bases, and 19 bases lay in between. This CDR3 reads CASSPLGGESPGNTIYF. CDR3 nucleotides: TGTGCCAGCAGCCCACTCGGCGGGGAGAGCCCTGGAAACACCATATATTTT.